This TCR beta chain was identified in a study of blood T cell repertoires in COVID-19. Looking at the study overall: Samples representing acute and convalescent COVID-19 were sourced from the United States, Italy and Spain. The analysed material was cDNA or gDNA that came from T cells, B-cell-depleted T cells, or PBMCs.

Germline V gene lookup returns CDR1 SGHNT and CDR2 YYREEE (reference sequence). The ends were cut back, 4 bases at V and 4 bases at J, with 15 bases in the middle. CDR3 size: 15 residues. Authors' processing steps: Reference gene primer amplification in the assay estimated nucleated cell counts. Profiling relied on immunoSEQ multiplex PCR, and the TCRdb table lists in-frame clones only, not all of them. The DNA was the basis for D and trimming; V, J and clone size are from that table. This table holds approximately 52,000 clones, approximately 92% found once. This receptor was taken from a human donor with active COVID-19. The donor label of this sample is uncertain. V and J are TRBV5-4 and TRBJ1-3; TRBD1 might be the D (6 bases). The sample consisted of peripheral blood. The CDR3 nucleotides are TGTGCCAGCAGCACGGCCGGACAGAAAGGAAACACCATATATTTT. Protein sequence: CASSTAGQKGNTIYF.